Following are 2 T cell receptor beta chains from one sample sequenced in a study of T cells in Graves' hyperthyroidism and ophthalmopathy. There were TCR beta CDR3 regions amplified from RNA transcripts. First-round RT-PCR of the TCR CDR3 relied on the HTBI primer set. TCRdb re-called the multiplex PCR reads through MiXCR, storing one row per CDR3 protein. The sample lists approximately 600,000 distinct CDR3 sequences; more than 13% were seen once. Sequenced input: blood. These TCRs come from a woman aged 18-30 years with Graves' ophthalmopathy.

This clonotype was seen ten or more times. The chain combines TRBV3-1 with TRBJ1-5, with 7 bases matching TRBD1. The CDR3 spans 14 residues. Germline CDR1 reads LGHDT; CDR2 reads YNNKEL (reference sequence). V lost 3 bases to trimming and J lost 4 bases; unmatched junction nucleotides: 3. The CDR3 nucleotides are TGTGCCAGCAGCCACGGGACAGTAAATCAGCCCCAGCATTTT. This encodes CASSHGTVNQPQHF.

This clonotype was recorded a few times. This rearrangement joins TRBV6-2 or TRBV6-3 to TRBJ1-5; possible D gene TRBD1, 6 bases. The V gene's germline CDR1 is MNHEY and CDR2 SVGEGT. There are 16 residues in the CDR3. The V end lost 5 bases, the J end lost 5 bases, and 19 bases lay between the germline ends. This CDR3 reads CASSLQGLVGYQPQHF. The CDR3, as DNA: TGTGCCAGCAGTCTACAGGGACTTGTTGGGTATCAGCCCCAGCATTTT.